The 8 T cell receptor beta chains below all came from one sample that was sequenced in a study of cytomegalovirus exposure and HLA in healthy donors. TCRdb keeps only in-frame clones here, not all; method: immunoSEQ multiplex PCR. The sample holds 100,000 to 150,000 clones; around 90% are singletons and the top ten take about 1.9%. Sequencing was done on a sample of PBMCs. All receptors come from a woman aged 18 to 35 in good health and CMV-seronegative.

The chain joins TRBV2 to TRBJ1-4, with D possibly matching TRBD1 (6 bases). In germline, CDR1 is SNHLY, CDR2 FYNNEI. V was cut by 3 bases and J by 0 bases, with 11 bases left in between. This CDR3 comprises 16 residues. CDR3 protein: CASSDRGPATNEKLFF. In DNA form, the CDR3 reads TGTGCCAGCAGTGACAGGGGCCCAGCAACTAATGAAAAACTGTTTTTT.

The CDR3 reads CASTHEGQPQHF. CDR3 in DNA: TGTGCCAGCACTCACGAGGGCCAGCCCCAGCATTTT. The chain joins TRBV2 to TRBJ1-5; D gene ambiguous. The CDR3 contains 12 residues. V shed 7 bases and J shed 7 bases, with 11 bases lying between them. CDR1 and CDR2 from the germline V gene are SNHLY and FYNNEI.

J is TRBJ2-7 and V is TRBV28; 8 bases agree with TRBD2. Germline CDR1 reads MDHEN; CDR2 reads SYDVKM. J was trimmed by 2 bases and V by 5 bases; bases with no gene match: 8. The CDR3 is 15 amino acids. This chain's CDR3 is CASSVYSGNPYEQYF. The DNA for the CDR3 is TGTGCCAGCAGTGTCTATAGCGGGAACCCCTACGAGCAGTACTTC.

V gene TRBV7-6 combines with J gene TRBJ2-6; no definite D call. This CDR3 has 14 residues. The V and J ends lost 1 base and 3 bases respectively, with 4 bases between them. CDR1 and CDR2 (germline): SGHVS, FNYEAQ. The CDR3 here is CASSLVLGANVLTF. For the CDR3, the DNA is TGTGCCAGCAGCTTAGTACTTGGGGCCAACGTCCTGACTTTC.

The chain employs TRBV2 and TRBJ2-7, with 9 bases lining up with TRBD2. Trimming at V came to 8 bases and at J to 2 bases, leaving 13 bases not matched to a gene. Germline-derived CDR1 and CDR2 are SNHLY and FYNNEI. The CDR3 spans 16 residues. The CDR3 here is CASRLGEAGGTYEQYF. The CDR3 DNA is TGTGCCAGCCGTCTGGGGGAAGCGGGAGGCACCTACGAGCAGTACTTC.

This clone came up a few times. The V gene is TRBV18, the J gene TRBJ2-3; 8 bases match TRBD2. The CDR3 covers 16 residues. Germline V lookup: CDR1 KGHSH, CDR2 LQKENI. V gave up 1 base and J gave up 6 bases; unmatched junction bases: 9. CDR3 nucleotides: TGTGCCAGCTCACCACGGTCGGGAGGGTCCTCGGATACGCAGTATTTT. Its protein product is CASSPRSGGSSDTQYF. The entire variable domain, with the rest obtained from reference TRBV18 and TRBJ2-3, is as follows: NAGVMQNPRHLVRRRGQEARLRCSPMKGHSHVYWYRQLPEEGLKFMVYLQKENIIDESGMPKERFSAEFPKEGPSILRIQQVVRGDSAAYFCASSPRSGGSSDTQYFGPGTRLTVL.

The rearrangement uses TRBV7-2 and TRBJ2-7; no reliable D call. This CDR3 region has 12 residues. Germline-derived CDR1 and CDR2 are SGHTA and FQGNSA. With 1 base removed from V and 3 bases from J, the gap between germline ends came to 4 bases. The CDR3 is CASSLVGYEQYF. As DNA, the CDR3 is TGTGCCAGCAGCTTAGTCGGCTACGAGCAGTACTTC. Complete variable domain (other parts from reference TRBV7-2 and TRBJ2-7): GAGVSQSPSNKVTEKGKDVELRCDPISGHTALYWYRQSLGQGLEFLIYFQGNSAPDKSGLPSDRFSAERTGGSVSTLTIQRTQQEDSAVYLCASSLVGYEQYFGPGTRLTVT.

The V gene is TRBV7-3, the J gene TRBJ2-7, with a possible D match to TRBD1 (5 bases). The CDR3 is 15 amino acids. Trimming shortened V by 1 base and J by 6 bases, and 16 bases separated the two germline ends. The V gene's germline CDR1 is SGHTA and CDR2 FQGTGA. This chain's CDR3 is CASSLMGGARFEQYF. CDR3 nucleotides: TGTGCCAGCAGCTTAATGGGTGGGGCAAGGTTCGAGCAGTACTTC.